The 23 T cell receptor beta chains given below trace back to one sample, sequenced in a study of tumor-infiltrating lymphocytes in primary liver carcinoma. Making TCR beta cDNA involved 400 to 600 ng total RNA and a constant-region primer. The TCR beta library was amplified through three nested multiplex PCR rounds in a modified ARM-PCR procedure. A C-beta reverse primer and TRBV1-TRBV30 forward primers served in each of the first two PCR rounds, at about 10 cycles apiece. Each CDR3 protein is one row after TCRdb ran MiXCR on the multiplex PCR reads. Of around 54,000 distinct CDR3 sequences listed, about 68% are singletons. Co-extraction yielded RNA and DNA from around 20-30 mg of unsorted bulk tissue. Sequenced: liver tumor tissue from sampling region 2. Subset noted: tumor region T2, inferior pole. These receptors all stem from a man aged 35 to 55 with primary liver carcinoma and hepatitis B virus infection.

The CDR3 is CASSPGQPIEREQFF. The CDR3 coding sequence is TGTGCCAGCTCACCGGGACAGCCCATAGAAAGGGAGCAGTTCTTC. The V and J genes are TRBV18 and TRBJ2-1; 7 bases fit TRBD1. CDR1 is KGHSH, CDR2 LQKENI, per germline. The junction had 12 bases not matched to a gene; V was cut back by 3 bases and J by 10 bases. The CDR3 consists of 15 residues.

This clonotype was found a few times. The CDR3 here is CASSVGGGAQETQYF. CDR3 in DNA: TGTGCCAGCAGCGTCGGGGGAGGCGCCCAAGAGACCCAGTACTTC. The V gene is TRBV9, the J gene TRBJ2-5; possibly TRBD2 for D (6 bases). The CDR3 spans 15 residues. Trimming shortened V by 2 bases and J by 1 base, and 12 bases separated the two germline ends. CDR1 is SGDLS, CDR2 YYNGEE, per germline.

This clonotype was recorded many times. CDR3 nucleotides: TGTGCCAGCAGCTTGGTGGGATCATACAATGAGCAGTTCTTC. This gives the protein CASSLVGSYNEQFF. This rearrangement joins TRBV5-8 to TRBJ2-1, with unresolved D. Germline lookup yields CDR1 SGHTS and CDR2 YDEGEE. Trimming removed 0 bases from V and 4 bases from J, with 8 bases in between. The CDR3 totals 14 residues.

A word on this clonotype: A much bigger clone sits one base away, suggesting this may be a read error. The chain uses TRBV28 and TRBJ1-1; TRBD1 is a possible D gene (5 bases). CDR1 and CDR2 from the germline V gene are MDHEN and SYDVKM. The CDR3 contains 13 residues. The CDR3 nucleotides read TGTGTCAGCAGAACGACAGAAGTCACTGAAGCTTTCTTT. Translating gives CVSRTTEVTEAFF.

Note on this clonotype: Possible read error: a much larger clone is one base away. The DNA for the CDR3 is TGTACCTGGAGTTCGACAGGGGGAAGCAATCAGCCCCAGCATTTT. Amino acid sequence: CTWSSTGGSNQPQHF. The V gene is TRBV30, the J gene TRBJ1-5, with 9 nucleotides matching TRBD1. The germline CDR1 and CDR2 sequences are GTSNPN and SVGIG (reference sequence). The CDR3 sequence is 15 residues long.

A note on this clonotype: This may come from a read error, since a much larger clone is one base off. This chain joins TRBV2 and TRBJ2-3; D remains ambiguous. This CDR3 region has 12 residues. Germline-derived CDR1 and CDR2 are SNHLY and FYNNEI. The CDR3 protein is CASTELTDTQYF. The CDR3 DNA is TGTGCCAGCACTGAACTGACAGATACGCAGTATTTT.

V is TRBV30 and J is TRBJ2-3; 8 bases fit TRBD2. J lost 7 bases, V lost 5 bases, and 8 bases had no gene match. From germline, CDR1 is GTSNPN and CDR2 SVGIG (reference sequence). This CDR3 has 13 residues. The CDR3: CAWGTSGAYTQYF. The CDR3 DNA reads TGTGCCTGGGGGACTAGTGGCGCATATACGCAGTATTTT.

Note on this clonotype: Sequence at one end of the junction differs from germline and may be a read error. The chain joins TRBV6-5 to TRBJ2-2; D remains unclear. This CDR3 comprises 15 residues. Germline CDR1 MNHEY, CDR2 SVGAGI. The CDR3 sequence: CAGSYGGLVTGELFF. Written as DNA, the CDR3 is TGTGCCGGCAGTTACGGTGGCCTTGTTACCGGGGAGCTGTTTTTT.

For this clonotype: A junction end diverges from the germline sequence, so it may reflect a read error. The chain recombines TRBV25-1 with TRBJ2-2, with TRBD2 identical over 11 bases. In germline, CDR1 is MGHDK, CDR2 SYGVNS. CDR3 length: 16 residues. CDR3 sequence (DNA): TGTGCCACCAAAGGATTAGCGGGAGGGAACACGGGGGAGCTGTTTTTT. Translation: CATKGLAGGNTGELFF. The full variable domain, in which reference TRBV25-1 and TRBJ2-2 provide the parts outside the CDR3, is EADIYQTPRYLVIGTGKKITLECSQTMGHDKMYWYQQDPGMELHLIHYSYGVNSTEKGDLSSESTVSRIRTEHFPLTLESARPSHTSQYLCATKGLAGGNTGELFFGEGSRLTVL.

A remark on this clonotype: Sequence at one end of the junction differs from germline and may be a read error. The CDR3: CSVEILRDSTDTRYF. Here the CDR3 DNA reads TGTAGCGTTGAAATCTTAAGGGACAGCACAGATACGCGGTATTTT. The V gene is TRBV29-1, the J gene TRBJ2-3; 7 bases line up with TRBD1. This CDR3 has 15 amino acids. Per germline, CDR1 SQVTM and CDR2 ANQGSEA.

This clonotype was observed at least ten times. This CDR3 reads CASSLRGQGGERPQHF. The CDR3 DNA follows: TGTGCCAGCAGCTTAAGAGGACAGGGGGGCGAAAGGCCCCAGCATTTT. This chain joins TRBV13 and TRBJ1-5, with 10 bases identical to TRBD1. The CDR3 runs to 16 residues. Germline CDR1 PRHDT, CDR2 FYEKMQ (reference sequence). The junction had 10 bases not matched to a gene; V was cut back by 2 bases and J by 9 bases. The entire variable domain, with the rest obtained from reference TRBV13 and TRBJ1-5, is as follows: AAGVIQSPRHLIKEKRETATLKCYPIPRHDTVYWYQQGPGQDPQFLISFYEKMQSDKGSIPDRFSAQQFSDYHSELNMSSLELGDSALYFCASSLRGQGGERPQHFGDGTRLSIL.

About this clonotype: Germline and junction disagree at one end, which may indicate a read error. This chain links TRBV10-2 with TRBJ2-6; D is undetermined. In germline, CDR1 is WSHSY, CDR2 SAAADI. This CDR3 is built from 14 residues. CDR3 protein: CASSVISGVNVLTF. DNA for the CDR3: TGCGCCAGCAGTGTGATCTCTGGGGTCAACGTCCTGACTTTC.

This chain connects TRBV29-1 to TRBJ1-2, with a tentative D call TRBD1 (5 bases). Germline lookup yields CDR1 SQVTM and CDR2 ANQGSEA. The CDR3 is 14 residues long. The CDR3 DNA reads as TGCAGTGTTAATGCGAAGGGGACGGGCTATGGCTACACCTTC. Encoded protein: CSVNAKGTGYGYTF. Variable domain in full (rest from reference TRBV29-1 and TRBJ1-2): SAVISQKPSRDICQRGTSLTIQCQVDSQVTMMFWYRQQPGQSLTLIATANQGSEATYESGFVIDKFPISRPNLTFSTLTVSNMSPEDSSIYLCSVNAKGTGYGYTFGSGTRLTVV.

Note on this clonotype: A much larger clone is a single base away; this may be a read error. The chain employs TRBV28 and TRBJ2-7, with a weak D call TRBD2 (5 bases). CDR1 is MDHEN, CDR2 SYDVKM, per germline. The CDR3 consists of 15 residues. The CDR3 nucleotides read TGTGCCAGCAGTCCCGACTTTGCAAGGAGGTACGAGCTGTACTTC. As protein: CASSPDFARRYELYF.

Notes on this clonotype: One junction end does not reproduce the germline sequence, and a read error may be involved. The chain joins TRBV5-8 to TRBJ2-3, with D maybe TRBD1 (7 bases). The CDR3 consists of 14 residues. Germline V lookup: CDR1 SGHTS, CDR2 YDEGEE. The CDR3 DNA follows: TGTGTCAGCAGCTTCGGCAGGGGGGCAGATACACAGTATTTT. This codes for CVSSFGRGADTQYF.

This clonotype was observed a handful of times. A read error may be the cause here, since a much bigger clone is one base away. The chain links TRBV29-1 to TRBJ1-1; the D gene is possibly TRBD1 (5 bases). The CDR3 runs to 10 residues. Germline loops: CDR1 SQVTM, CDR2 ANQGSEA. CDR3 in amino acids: CGVEEGKAFF. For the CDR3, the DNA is TGCGGCGTTGAAGAGGGGAAAGCTTTCTTT.

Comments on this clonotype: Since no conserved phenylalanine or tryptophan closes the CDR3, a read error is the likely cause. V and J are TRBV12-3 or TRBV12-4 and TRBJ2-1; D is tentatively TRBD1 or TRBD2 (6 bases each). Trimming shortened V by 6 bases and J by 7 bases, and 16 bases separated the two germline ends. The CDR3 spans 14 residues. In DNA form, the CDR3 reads TGTGCCAGCAGCACCCATACGGGGGCAAATGAGCAGTTCGTC. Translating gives CASSTHTGANEQFV.

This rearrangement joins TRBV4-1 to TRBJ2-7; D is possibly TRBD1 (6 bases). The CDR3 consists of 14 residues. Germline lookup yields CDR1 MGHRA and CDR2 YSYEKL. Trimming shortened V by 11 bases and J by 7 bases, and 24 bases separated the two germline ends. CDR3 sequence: CAGSPRDTLIEQYF. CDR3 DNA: TGCGCCGGTAGCCCCCGGGACACGCTGATTGAGCAGTACTTC.

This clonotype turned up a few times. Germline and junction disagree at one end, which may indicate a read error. CDR3 DNA: TGCGCTAGCAGCCAAGCCCCCCCGGGGGAGCAGTTATTC. Protein: CASSQAPPGEQLF. The chain employs TRBV4-1 and TRBJ2-1, with a tentative D call TRBD2 (6 bases). Germline V CDR1 and CDR2: MGHRA, YSYEKL. The CDR3 extends over 13 amino acids.

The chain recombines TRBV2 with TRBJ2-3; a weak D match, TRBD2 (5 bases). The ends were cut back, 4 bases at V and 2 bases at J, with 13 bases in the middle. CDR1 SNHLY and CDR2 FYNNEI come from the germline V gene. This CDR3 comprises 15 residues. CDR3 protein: CASSGRADVTDTQYF. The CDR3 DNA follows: TGTGCCAGCAGTGGACGAGCGGACGTCACAGATACGCAGTATTTT.

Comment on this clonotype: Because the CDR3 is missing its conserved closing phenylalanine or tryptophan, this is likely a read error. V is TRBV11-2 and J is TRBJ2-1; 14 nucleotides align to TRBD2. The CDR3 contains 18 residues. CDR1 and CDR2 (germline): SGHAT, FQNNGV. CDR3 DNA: TGTGCCAACAGCTTAGGATGGGGACTAGCGGGAGACTACAATGAGCAGTTCCTC. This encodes CANSLGWGLAGDYNEQFL.

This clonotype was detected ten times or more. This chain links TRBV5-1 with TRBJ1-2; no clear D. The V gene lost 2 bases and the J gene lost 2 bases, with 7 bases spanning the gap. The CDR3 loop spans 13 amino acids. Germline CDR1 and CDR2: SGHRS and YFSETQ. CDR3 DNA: TGCGCCAGCAGCTTCGGTGGAAACTATGGCTACACCTTC. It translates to CASSFGGNYGYTF. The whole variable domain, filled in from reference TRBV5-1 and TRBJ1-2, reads KAGVTQTPRYLIKTRGQQVTLSCSPISGHRSVSWYQQTPGQGLQFLFEYFSETQRNKGNFPGRFSGRQFSNSRSEMNVSTLELGDSALYLCASSFGGNYGYTFGSGTRLTVV.

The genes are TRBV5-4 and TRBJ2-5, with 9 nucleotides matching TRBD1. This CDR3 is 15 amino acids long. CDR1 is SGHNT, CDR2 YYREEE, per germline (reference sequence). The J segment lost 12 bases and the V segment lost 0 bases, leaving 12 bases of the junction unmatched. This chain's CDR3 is CASSLDRGLGEIEYF. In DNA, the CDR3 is TGTGCCAGCAGCTTGGACAGGGGGCTAGGGGAGATCGAGTACTTC.